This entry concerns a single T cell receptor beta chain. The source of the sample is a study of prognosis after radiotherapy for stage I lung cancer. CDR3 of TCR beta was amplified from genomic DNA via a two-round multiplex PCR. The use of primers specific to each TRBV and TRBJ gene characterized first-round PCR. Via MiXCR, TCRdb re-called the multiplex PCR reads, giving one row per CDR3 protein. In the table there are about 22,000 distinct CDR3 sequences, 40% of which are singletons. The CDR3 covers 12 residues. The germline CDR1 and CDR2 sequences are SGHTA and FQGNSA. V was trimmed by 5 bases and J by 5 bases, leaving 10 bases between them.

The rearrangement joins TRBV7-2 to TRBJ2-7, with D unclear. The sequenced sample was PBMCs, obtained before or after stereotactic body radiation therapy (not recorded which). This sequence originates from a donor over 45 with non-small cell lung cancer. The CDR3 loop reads CASSVTGDEQYF. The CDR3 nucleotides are TGTGCCAGCAGCGTTACTGGGGACGAGCAGTACTTC.